Listed below are T cell receptor beta chains from one sample, sequenced in a study of Graves' ophthalmopathy and Graves' hyperthyroidism. TCRdb fed the multiplex PCR reads into MiXCR, producing one record per CDR3 protein. The data hold under 350,000 distinct CDR3 sequences, with 17% observed a single time. The sequencing sample was made of peripheral blood. The source is an adult man with Graves' ophthalmopathy. Both conserved end residues are part of each CDR3. The order of the fields is D gene, clone size, V gene, J gene, CDR3 length, CDR3 DNA, CDR3 protein. A D gene is named only where the DNA matches it firmly. Expanded clones get a size class; other rows say once, few or many, or leave the size out.

>NA|few|TRBV5-1|TRBJ2-5|15
TGCGCCAGCAGGCGCGGCCCGACAGTTCAAGAGACCCAGTACTTC
CASRRGPTVQETQYF
>NA|many|TRBV2|TRBJ2-2|12
TGTGCCAGCGAGGCGACGCCCGGGGAGCTGTTTTTT
CASEATPGELFF
>TRBD1|many|TRBV7-2|TRBJ1-5|16
TGTGCCAGCAACTTAGCGGGACAGCAAAGCAATCAGCCCCAGCATTTT
CASNLAGQQSNQPQHF
>NA|many|TRBV4-1|TRBJ2-2|14
TGCGCCAGCAGCCAAGGTTACGCGTCCGGGGAGCTGTTTTTT
CASSQGYASGELFF
>NA|many|TRBV6-2/TRBV6-3|TRBJ2-5|13
TGTGCCAGCAGACCGGACTATCAAGAGACCCAGTACTTC
CASRPDYQETQYF
>NA|NA|TRBV12-3/TRBV12-4|TRBJ1-2|14
TGTGCCAGCAACGAACCGGGTGGTGACTATGGCTACAACTTC
CASNEPGGDYGYNF
>NA|many|TRBV7-9|TRBJ2-2|15
TGTGCCAGCAGTTTTCCCGGGACCCCCATTGTGGAGCTGTTTTTT
CASSFPGTPIVELFF
>NA|many|TRBV6-5|TRBJ2-7|15
TGTGCCAGCAGTCTCGGCGGGGCGGAATCCTACGAGCAGTACTTC
CASSLGGAESYEQYF
>NA|many|TRBV14|TRBJ2-7|15
TGTGCCAGCAGTGAACGGGATCTCTTCTCCTACGAGCAGTACTTC
CASSERDLFSYEQYF
>TRBD2|NA|TRBV6-1|TRBJ2-7|15
TGTGCCAGCTCACTAGCGGGAGAGGCGGGCAACGAGCAGTACTTC
CASSLAGEAGNEQYF
>NA|many|TRBV5-1|TRBJ2-7|13
TGCGCCAGCAGCGAGGGGACAAACTACGAGCAGTACTTC
CASSEGTNYEQYF
>TRBD1|many|TRBV20-1|TRBJ2-7|16
TGCAGTGCTAGAGATCGGGACAGGGCCCTTCCTTACGAGCAGTACTTC
CSARDRDRALPYEQYF
>NA|many|TRBV29-1|TRBJ1-2|11
TGCAGCGTCGAATTAAACTATGGCTACACCTTC
CSVELNYGYTF
>NA|many|TRBV2|TRBJ1-2|15
TGTGCCAGCAGTACAATAAATGGACGGCACTATGGCTACACCTTC
CASSTINGRHYGYTF
>NA|many|TRBV7-8|TRBJ1-1|12
TGTGCCAGCAGCCCCTCGACTGTTGAAGCTTTCTTT
CASSPSTVEAFF
>NA|many|TRBV5-1|TRBJ2-5|12
TGCGCCAGCAGCCCTGGGAGAGAGACCCAGTACTTC
CASSPGRETQYF
>NA|many|TRBV11-2|TRBJ1-2|12
TGTGCCAGCAGCCAACAGAGCTATGGCTACACCTTC
CASSQQSYGYTF
>TRBD1|many|TRBV28|TRBJ2-7|15
TGTGCCAGCAGTTTAGCGACAGGGTCGATCCTCGAGCAGTACTTC
CASSLATGSILEQYF
>NA|many|TRBV18|TRBJ1-2|14
TGTGCCAGCTCACCAACCCCAGGGAACTATGGCTACACCTTC
CASSPTPGNYGYTF
>NA|many|TRBV6-5|TRBJ1-4|16
TGTGCCAGCAGTTACTCGGCGGGACACATTAATGAAAAACTGTTTTTT
CASSYSAGHINEKLFF
>NA|many|TRBV7-9|TRBJ1-1|12
TGTGCCAGCAGAGACCGGGGCCCTAAAGCTTTCTTT
CASRDRGPKAFF
>NA|many|TRBV12-3/TRBV12-4|TRBJ2-5|13
TGTGCCAGCAGTAAACAGGGTTGGGAGACCCAGTACTTC
CASSKQGWETQYF
>NA|many|TRBV10-3|TRBJ2-7|14
TGTGCCATCAGTGGGGATCAGCGTTCGGAGGAGCAGTACTTC
CAISGDQRSEEQYF
>NA|few|TRBV24-1|TRBJ1-1|13
TGTGCCACCAGTGGAGGGGGGGGAACTGAAGCTTTCTTT
CATSGGGGTEAFF
>TRBD2|many|TRBV20-1|TRBJ2-7|14
TGCAGTGCTAGGGCAGCGGGGAGCTCCTACGAGCAGTACTTC
CSARAAGSSYEQYF
>NA|NA|TRBV6-1|TRBJ2-7|14
TGTGCCAGCAGTGGATACACAATTACCTACGAGCAGTACTTC
CASSGYTITYEQYF
>NA|many|TRBV6-1|TRBJ2-7|14
TGTGCCAGCAGTCTGGACAGACGCTCCTACGAGCAGTACTTC
CASSLDRRSYEQYF
>NA|many|TRBV12-3/TRBV12-4|TRBJ2-5|13
TGTGCCAGCCTACCCCGGGGGAAAGAGACCCAGTACTTC
CASLPRGKETQYF
>NA|many|TRBV7-2|TRBJ1-1|14
TGTGCCAGCAGCTTAGGCTCACAGGGCTCTGAAGCTTTCTTT
CASSLGSQGSEAFF
>TRBD2|many|TRBV12-3/TRBV12-4|TRBJ2-3|17
TGTGCCAGCAGTTCCCAGATGGGCGGGAGGAGCACAGATACGCAGTATTTT
CASSSQMGGRSTDTQYF
>TRBD1|many|TRBV11-2|TRBJ2-7|13
TGTGCCAGCAGCTCCGACAGGGGGGGGGAGCAGTACTTC
CASSSDRGGEQYF
>TRBD2|many|TRBV7-9|TRBJ2-5|18
TGTGCCAGCAGCTTACCAAGACTAGCGGGGGCTTATCAAGAGACCCAGTACTTC
CASSLPRLAGAYQETQYF
>NA|many|TRBV12-3/TRBV12-4|TRBJ1-3|13
TGTGCCAGCAGTTTCCGCCGAGGAAACACCATATATTTT
CASSFRRGNTIYF
>TRBD2|many|TRBV7-9|TRBJ2-7|15
TGTGCCAGCAGCTTCTGGACTAGCGGTTACTACGAGCAGTACTTC
CASSFWTSGYYEQYF
>NA|few|TRBV6-2/TRBV6-3|TRBJ2-7|13
TGTGCCAGCCCCCGAGGGAGGAGGGACGAGCAGTACTTC
CASPRGRRDEQYF